Listed here are 20 T cell receptor beta chains from one sample, sequenced in a study of blood T cell repertoires in COVID-19 (dated by TCRdb to the early 2020s). Libraries were constructed by the immunoSEQ multiplex PCR assay. TCRdb provides this immuneACCESS table in a form limited to in-frame rearrangements. Some clones are lacking; in checked studies, under half of them reflect an unresolved V gene, and why the rest are absent is not known. Recorded for this sample are 200,000 to 300,000 clones; roughly four fifths of them occurred a single time. In total, the top ten clones hold around 7.5% of the sample. The sequencing input was peripheral blood. The origin of the receptors is a woman at least 80 years old with COVID-19, enrolled during active disease.

The chain combines TRBV2 with TRBJ2-1; 11 positions agree with TRBD2. The CDR3 covers 13 residues. CDR1 is SNHLY and CDR2 is FYNNEI in the germline V gene. The junction had 4 bases not matched to a gene; V was cut back by 7 bases and J by 8 bases. CDR3 sequence: CASIGTSGHEQFF. The DNA for the CDR3 is TGTGCCAGCATTGGGACTAGCGGTCATGAGCAGTTCTTC. The full variable domain, rest sourced from reference TRBV2 and TRBJ2-1, is EPEVTQTPSHQVTQMGQEVILRCVPISNHLYFYWYRQILGQKVEFLVSFYNNEISEKSEIFDDQFSVERPDGSNFTLKIRSTKLEDSAMYFCASIGTSGHEQFFGPGTRLTVL.

The CDR3 coding sequence is TGTGCCAGCAGCCGCGACTACGCCGGGGAGCTGTTTTTT. Its protein is CASSRDYAGELFF. V is TRBV3-1 (or the pseudogene TRBV3-2) and J is TRBJ2-2; weak D call: TRBD2 (5 bases). V lost 4 bases, J lost 6 bases, and 9 bases lay in between. CDR1 and CDR2 from the germline V gene are LGHDT and YNNKEL (reference sequence). The CDR3 is 13 residues long.

The chain couples TRBV30 to TRBJ1-3; D perhaps matches TRBD1 (5 bases). CDR1 is GTSNPN, CDR2 SVGIG, per germline (reference sequence). The CDR3 loop spans 18 amino acids. V was shortened by 6 bases and J by 0 bases, with 24 bases between the two germline ends. The CDR3, as DNA: TGTGCCTGTCCAGTCACCGGACATAGGGGCTACTCTGGAAACACCATATATTTT. It codes for CACPVTGHRGYSGNTIYF. The whole variable domain, remainder taken from reference TRBV30 and TRBJ1-3, is SQTIHQWPATLVQPVGSPLSLECTVEGTSNPNLYWYRQAAGRGLQLLFYSVGIGQISSEVPQNLSASRPQDRQFILSSKKLLLSDSGFYLCACPVTGHRGYSGNTIYFGEGSWLTVV.

This clone was seen a handful of times. The rearrangement joins TRBV5-4 to TRBJ1-2, with 11 bases fitting TRBD1. Germline V gene data show CDR1 as SGHNT and CDR2 as YYREEE (reference sequence). Germline trimming cut 5 bases from V and 8 bases from J; bases unmatched to any gene: 8. This CDR3 is built from 14 residues. The CDR3 is CASSHPGQGEGYTF. CDR3 bases: TGTGCCAGCAGTCATCCGGGACAGGGGGAGGGCTACACCTTC.

This clone occurred a few times. This chain links TRBV12-2 with TRBJ1-6; TRBD1 is taken as the D call from the table, unchecked against the DNA. TRBV12-2 represents a pseudogene. This CDR3 region has 18 residues. The CDR3 nucleotides are TGTGCAAGTCGCTCAGGCCTTCCATCGGGACAGGGTAATTCACCCCTCCACTTT. This codes for CASRSGLPSGQGNSPLHF.

This clone is a singleton in its sample. At one boundary the junction diverges from the germline segment, which might be a read error. The chain is built from TRBV24-1 and TRBJ2-5; 8 bases fit TRBD1. The CDR3 spans 11 residues. Germline lookup yields CDR1 KGHDR and CDR2 SFDVKD. The CDR3: CASGQGEPQYF. CDR3 sequence (DNA): TGTGCCAGCGGACAGGGAGAGCCCCAGTACTTC.

This clone occurred a few times. The chain links TRBV28 to TRBJ2-1; 11 nucleotides line up with TRBD2. Germline loops: CDR1 MDHEN, CDR2 SYDVKM. V was clipped by 10 bases and J by 3 bases; unmatched bases: 5. The CDR3 extends over 14 amino acids. CDR3 sequence (DNA): TGTGCCACCGAGACTAGCGGGGTCTACAATGAGCAGTTCTTC. It yields the protein CATETSGVYNEQFF.

The chain employs TRBV27 and TRBJ2-1; 10 bases agree with TRBD1. The CDR3 is 16 residues long. In germline, CDR1 is MNHEY, CDR2 SMNVEV (reference sequence). Trimming took 3 bases from V and 2 from J; bases not matched to a gene: 4. CDR3 DNA: TGTGCCAGCAGTTTCTGGACAGGGGGACCCTACAATGAGCAGTTCTTC. It translates to CASSFWTGGPYNEQFF.

This clone was observed a handful of times. The chain combines TRBV7-3 with TRBJ2-2; no reliable D call. CDR1 is SGHTA, CDR2 FQGTGA, per germline. The CDR3 has 15 residues. With 5 bases removed from V and 4 bases from J, the gap between germline ends came to 14 bases. CDR3 nucleotides: TGTGCCAGCAGCCGGTCTGGCGGCTCCACCGGGGAGCTGTTTTTT. Translating gives CASSRSGGSTGELFF.

The chain links TRBV19 to TRBJ2-1; D might be TRBD2 (6 bases). The germline CDR1 and CDR2 sequences are LNHDA and SQIVND (reference sequence). This CDR3 comprises 14 residues. Between the trimmed V and J ends, which lost 5 bases and 3 bases, there was a span of 11 bases. The CDR3 DNA reads as TGTGCCAGTAGTCACCGGGAGATCTACAATGAGCAGTTCTTC. This sequence encodes CASSHREIYNEQFF.

This clone has only a few counts. This chain links TRBV11-2 with TRBJ1-4, with 7 bases that match TRBD1. V gave up 4 bases and J gave up 5 bases; unmatched junction bases: 1. The CDR3 contains 13 residues. CDR1 SGHAT and CDR2 FQNNGV come from the germline V gene. The chain's CDR3 is CASSSGQNEKLFF. As DNA, the CDR3 is TGTGCCAGCAGCTCGGGACAGAATGAAAAACTGTTTTTT.

The V and J genes are TRBV9 and TRBJ1-2, with a weak D call TRBD1 (5 bases). V shed 3 bases and J shed 8 bases, with 14 bases lying between them. The CDR3 has 13 amino acids. Germline V gene lookup returns CDR1 SGDLS and CDR2 YYNGEE. CDR3 sequence: CASSEQTGEGYTF. CDR3 nucleotide sequence: TGTGCCAGCAGCGAGCAAACAGGAGAAGGCTACACCTTC.

Concerning this clone: This same CDR3 is encoded by further DNA sequences in the sample. This chain links TRBV7-2 with TRBJ2-1; D is perhaps TRBD2 (5 bases). CDR1 and CDR2 (germline): SGHTA, FQGNSA. Trimming stripped 1 base from V and 0 bases from J, with 10 bases between. The CDR3 consists of 16 residues. Here the CDR3 reads CASSLGSVSSYNEQFF. CDR3 DNA sequence: TGTGCCAGCAGCTTAGGTAGCGTTAGCTCCTACAATGAGCAGTTCTTC.

The genes are TRBV6-5 and TRBJ2-7; TRBD1 matches at 7 bases. The trim removed 8 bases at V and 7 bases at J, leaving 11 bases unmatched. Germline lookup yields CDR1 MNHEY and CDR2 SVGAGI. The CDR3 is made up of 13 amino acids. The CDR3 here is CASSRQGVREQYF. In DNA form, the CDR3 reads TGTGCCAGCTCTCGGCAGGGGGTACGAGAGCAGTACTTC.

CDR3 loop: CASSVTSEPPGAQYF. Here the CDR3 DNA reads TGTGCCAGCAGTGTTACAAGCGAGCCTCCGGGGGCCCAGTACTTC. The chain combines TRBV27 with TRBJ2-5, with a possible D match to TRBD2 (6 bases). Germline assignment: CDR1 MNHEY and CDR2 SMNVEV (reference sequence). Trimming cost V 5 bases and J 9 bases, with 22 bases left between them. CDR3 length equals 15 residues.

Many counts were recorded for this clone. Its ends do not fully match the called genes, so a read error is possible. The V and J genes are TRBV12-3 or TRBV12-4 and TRBJ1-2; 7 positions match TRBD1. This CDR3 contains 11 residues. CDR3 coding DNA: TGTGCCAGCAGTCCAGGGGGGTTCGCATCGTTC. Translating it yields CASSPGGFASF.

V and J are TRBV19 and TRBJ1-5; 7 nucleotides line up with TRBD1. Trimming at V came to 1 base and at J to 7 bases, leaving 7 bases not matched to a gene. This CDR3 has 15 amino acids. The germline V gene encodes CDR1 LNHDA and CDR2 SQIVND (reference sequence). The CDR3 here is CASSIGQGGGQPQHF. As DNA, the CDR3 is TGTGCCAGTAGTATAGGACAGGGAGGAGGCCAGCCCCAGCATTTT.

V gene TRBV7-2 combines with J gene TRBJ2-1, with 9 bases aligning to TRBD2. V trimming: 4 bases; J trimming: 9 bases; junction bases outside the gene matches: 7. Germline CDR1 and CDR2: SGHTA and FQGNSA. The CDR3 runs 14 residues. CDR3 in DNA: TGTGCCAGCAGCTCGGCCGCGGGAGGGGGTGAGCAGTTCTTC. Protein product: CASSSAAGGGEQFF.

V usage is TRBV6-5 and J usage is TRBJ2-1, with a possible D match to TRBD2 (6 bases). V shed 11 bases and J shed 1 base, with 12 bases lying between them. Germline-derived CDR1 and CDR2 are MNHEY and SVGAGI. CDR3 size: 13 residues. This CDR3 is CAPTGGSYNEQFF. CDR3 DNA: TGTGCCCCTACTGGAGGGTCCTACAATGAGCAGTTCTTC.

V usage is TRBV9 and J usage is TRBJ2-5; possibly TRBD2 for D (5 bases). The V end lost 4 bases, the J end lost 5 bases, and 15 bases lay between the germline ends. Germline lookup yields CDR1 SGDLS and CDR2 YYNGEE. The CDR3 runs 14 residues. For the CDR3, the DNA is TGTGCCAGCAGCCTCGGGCCGGGGATGGAGACCCAGTACTTC. It is translated as CASSLGPGMETQYF.